This T cell receptor beta chain was retrieved from a study of T cell changes during pregnancy in multiple sclerosis. Libraries were prepared by immunoSEQ multiplex PCR; TCRdb keeps only in-frame clonotypes and omits some of them. The sample comprises tens of thousands of clones, roughly 89% of which are singletons, and approximately 1.7% rests with the top ten. Deletions cut 2 bases from V and 6 bases from J, with 16 bases between. Looked up from germline, CDR1 is KGHSH and CDR2 is LQKENI. The CDR3 contains 15 residues. The chain carries TRBV18 and TRBJ1-2, with D possibly matching TRBD1 (5 bases). The clonotype originates from a female donor in good health, enrolled as a control in a pregnancy study. The source material was peripheral blood, sampled after pregnancy. CDR3 protein: CASSPEEGRRNGYTF. In DNA, the CDR3 is TGTGCCAGCTCACCAGAGGAGGGGCGCCGGAATGGCTACACCTTC.